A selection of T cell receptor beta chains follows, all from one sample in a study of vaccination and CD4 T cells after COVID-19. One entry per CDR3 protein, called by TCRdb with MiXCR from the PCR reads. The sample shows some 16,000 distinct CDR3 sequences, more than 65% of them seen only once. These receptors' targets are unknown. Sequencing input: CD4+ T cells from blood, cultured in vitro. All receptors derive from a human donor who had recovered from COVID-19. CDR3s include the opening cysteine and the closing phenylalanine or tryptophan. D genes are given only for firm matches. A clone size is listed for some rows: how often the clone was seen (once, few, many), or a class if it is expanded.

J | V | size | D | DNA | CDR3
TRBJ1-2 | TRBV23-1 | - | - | TGCGCCAGCAGTCAAGGACAGTTCAACTATGGCTACACCTTC | CASSQGQFNYGYTF
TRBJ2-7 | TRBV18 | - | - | TGTGCCAGCTCATCAGGGGGGGACTACTCCGAGCAGTACTTC | CASSSGGDYSEQYF
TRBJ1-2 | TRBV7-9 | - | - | TGTGCCAGCAGCTTACCGGGGACTGATAACTATGGCTACACCTTC | CASSLPGTDNYGYTF
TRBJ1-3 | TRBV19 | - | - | TGTGCCAGTAGTATGTTATTGATCTCTGGAAACACCATATATTTT | CASSMLLISGNTIYF
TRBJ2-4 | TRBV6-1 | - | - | TGTGCCAGCAGCCCCATGGGGGCGCGGAACATTCAGTACTTC | CASSPMGARNIQYF
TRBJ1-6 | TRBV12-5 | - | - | TGTGCTAGTGGTTTGGGGGCGGCCTATAATTCACCCCTCCACTTT | CASGLGAAYNSPLHF
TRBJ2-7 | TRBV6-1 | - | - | TGTGCCAGCAGATCGACAGGGGAGGGTTACGAGCAGTACTTC | CASRSTGEGYEQYF
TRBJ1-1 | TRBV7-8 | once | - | TGTGCCAGCAGCTCCTACAGGGTCCCCATGAACACTGAAGCTTTCTTT | CASSSYRVPMNTEAFF
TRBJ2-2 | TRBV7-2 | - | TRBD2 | TGTGCCAGCAGCCTCCTAGCGGGGACGAACACCGGGGAGCTGTTTTTT | CASSLLAGTNTGELFF
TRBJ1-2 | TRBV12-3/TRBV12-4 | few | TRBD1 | TGTGCCAGCCAACCGACAGGGGGCTACGGCTACACCTTC | CASQPTGGYGYTF
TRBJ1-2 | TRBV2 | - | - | TGTGCCAGCAGTGTCCCTTCGTCGGAGCTCTATGGCTACACCTTC | CASSVPSSELYGYTF
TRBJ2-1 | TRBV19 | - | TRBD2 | TGTGCCAGTAGTCTGCCTGGCGGGAGGGCCGATGAGCAGTTCTTC | CASSLPGGRADEQFF
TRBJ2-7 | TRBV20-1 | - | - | TGCAGTGCCAGCCTCAGGGATCACGAGCAGTACTTC | CSASLRDHEQYF
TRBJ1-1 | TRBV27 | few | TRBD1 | TGTGCCAGCAGTTTTTTAGGGGGACAGACTACCATGAACACTGAAGCTTTCTTT | CASSFLGGQTTMNTEAFF
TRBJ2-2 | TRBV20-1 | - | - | TGCAGTGCTAGAGATGGAAGGGGGGAAAGCACCGGGGAGCTGTTTTTT | CSARDGRGESTGELFF
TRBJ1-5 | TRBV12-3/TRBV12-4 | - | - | TGTGCCAGCAGTTTTGGTCGGAATCAGCCCCAGCATTTT | CASSFGRNQPQHF
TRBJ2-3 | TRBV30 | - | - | TGTGCCTGGACACCGGGACCCACAGATACGCAGTATTTT | CAWTPGPTDTQYF
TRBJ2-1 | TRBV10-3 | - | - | TGTGCCATCAGTGACACAGGGGAACAGGCGGGGGGTGAGTTCTTC | CAISDTGEQAGGEFF
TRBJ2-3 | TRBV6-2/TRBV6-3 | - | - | TGTGCCAGCAGTTATGTGACTGCCACAGATACGCAGTATTTT | CASSYVTATDTQYF
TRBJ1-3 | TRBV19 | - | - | TGTGCCAGTAGGTGGACCGGAGACACCATATATTTT | CASRWTGDTIYF
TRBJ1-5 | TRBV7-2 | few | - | TGTGCCAGCAGCCAGGGTCCTGATAGCAATCAGCCCCAGCATTTT | CASSQGPDSNQPQHF
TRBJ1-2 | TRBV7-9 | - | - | TGTGCCAGCAGCTCATCAGTAATTGGCTACACCTTC | CASSSSVIGYTF
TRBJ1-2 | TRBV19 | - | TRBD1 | TGTGCCAGTAGACACCCGGGACAGGGGTACTATGGCTACACCTTC | CASRHPGQGYYGYTF
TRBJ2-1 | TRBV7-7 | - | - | TGTGCTAGCAGCTTAGCGAGGGGGGATGAGCAGTTCTTC | CASSLARGDEQFF
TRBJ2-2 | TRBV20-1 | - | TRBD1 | TGCAGTGCTAGAGATAGGACAGGGAACACCGGGGAGCTGTTTTTT | CSARDRTGNTGELFF
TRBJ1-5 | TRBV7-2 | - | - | TGTGCCAGCAGCTTAGCGGCCACAGGGTATCAGCCCCAGCATTTT | CASSLAATGYQPQHF
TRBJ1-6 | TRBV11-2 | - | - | TGTGCCAGCAGTTTCGACCCTAGCTCCTATAATTCACCCCTCCACTTT | CASSFDPSSYNSPLHF
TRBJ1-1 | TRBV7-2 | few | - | TGTGCCAGCAGCTCGGGAGGTGAGAACACTGAAGCTTTCTTT | CASSSGGENTEAFF
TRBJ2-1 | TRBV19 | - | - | TGTGCCAGTACCCAGGGGGGCTCCTACAATGAGCAGTTCTTC | CASTQGGSYNEQFF
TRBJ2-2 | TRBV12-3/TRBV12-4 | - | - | TGTGCCAGCAGGGGACTCACCACCGGGGAGCTGTTTTTT | CASRGLTTGELFF
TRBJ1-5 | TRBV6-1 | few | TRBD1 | TGTGCCAGCAGAGCTAGGACAGGGGGCGCGATTCAGCCCCAGCATTTT | CASRARTGGAIQPQHF